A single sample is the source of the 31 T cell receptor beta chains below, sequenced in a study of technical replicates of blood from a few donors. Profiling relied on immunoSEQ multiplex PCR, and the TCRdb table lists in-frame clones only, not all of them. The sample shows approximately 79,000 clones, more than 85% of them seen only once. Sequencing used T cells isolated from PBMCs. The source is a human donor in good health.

CDR3 bases: TGCGCCAGCAGCCAAGCTCAAGAGACCCAGTACTTC. Protein: CASSQAQETQYF. This chain links TRBV5-1 with TRBJ2-5; D is unresolved. The V and J ends lost 4 bases and 2 bases respectively, with 6 bases between them. The CDR3 is 12 amino acids. Germline CDR1 and CDR2: SGHRS and YFSETQ.

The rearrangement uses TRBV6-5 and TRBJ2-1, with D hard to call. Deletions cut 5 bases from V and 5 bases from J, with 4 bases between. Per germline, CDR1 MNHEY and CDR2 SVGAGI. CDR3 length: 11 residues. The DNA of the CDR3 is TGTGCCAGCAGTCAGAACAATGAGCAGTTCTTC. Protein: CASSQNNEQFF.

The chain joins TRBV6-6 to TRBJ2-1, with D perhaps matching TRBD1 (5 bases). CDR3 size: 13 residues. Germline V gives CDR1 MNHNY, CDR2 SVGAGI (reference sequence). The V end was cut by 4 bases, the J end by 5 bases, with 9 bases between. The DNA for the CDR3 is TGTGCCAGCAGTTCACGGACAAACAATGAGCAGTTCTTC. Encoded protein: CASSSRTNNEQFF.

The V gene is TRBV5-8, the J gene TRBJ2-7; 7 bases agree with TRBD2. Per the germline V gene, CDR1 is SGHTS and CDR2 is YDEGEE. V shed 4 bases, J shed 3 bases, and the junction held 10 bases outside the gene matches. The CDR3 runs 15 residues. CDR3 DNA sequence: TGTGCCAGCAGCCTAGCGGCATCCCTGAGCTACGAGCAGTACTTC. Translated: CASSLAASLSYEQYF.

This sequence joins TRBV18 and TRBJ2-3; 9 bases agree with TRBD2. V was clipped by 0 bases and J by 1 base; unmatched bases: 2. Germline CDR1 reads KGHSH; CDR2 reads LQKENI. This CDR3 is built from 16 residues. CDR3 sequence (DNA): TGTGCCAGCTCACCACCGACTAGCGGACGCACAGATACGCAGTATTTT. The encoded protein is CASSPPTSGRTDTQYF.

The CDR3 loop reads CASSFWGEGSPLHF. CDR3 nucleotide sequence: TGTGCCAGCAGTTTTTGGGGGGAAGGTTCACCCCTCCACTTT. The rearrangement uses TRBV27 and TRBJ1-6, with D maybe TRBD1 (5 bases). This CDR3 region has 14 residues. Between the trimmed V and J ends, which lost 3 bases and 9 bases, there was a span of 12 bases. Germline values: CDR1 MNHEY, CDR2 SMNVEV (reference sequence).

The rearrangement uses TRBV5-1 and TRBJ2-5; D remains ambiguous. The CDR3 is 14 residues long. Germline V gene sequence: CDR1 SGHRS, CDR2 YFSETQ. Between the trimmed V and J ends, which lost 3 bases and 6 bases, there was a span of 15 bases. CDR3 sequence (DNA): TGCGCCAGCAGCTCCCTCTGGGCGCAGCAGACCCAGTACTTC. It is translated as CASSSLWAQQTQYF.

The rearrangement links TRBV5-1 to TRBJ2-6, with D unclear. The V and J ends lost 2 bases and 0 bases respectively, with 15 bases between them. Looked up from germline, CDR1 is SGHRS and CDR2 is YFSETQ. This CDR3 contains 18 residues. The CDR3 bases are TGCGCCAGCAGCTTAACGGCTAGTTCCTTCTCTGGGGCCAACGTCCTGACTTTC. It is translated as CASSLTASSFSGANVLTF. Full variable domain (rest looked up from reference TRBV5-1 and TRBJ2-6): KAGVTQTPRYLIKTRGQQVTLSCSPISGHRSVSWYQQTPGQGLQFLFEYFSETQRNKGNFPGRFSGRQFSNSRSEMNVSTLELGDSALYLCASSLTASSFSGANVLTFGAGSRLTVL.

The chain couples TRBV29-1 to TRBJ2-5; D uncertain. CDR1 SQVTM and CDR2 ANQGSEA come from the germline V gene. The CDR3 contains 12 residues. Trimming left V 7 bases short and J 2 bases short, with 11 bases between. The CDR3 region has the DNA TGCAGCGCTGACGGTGTTCAAGAGACCCAGTACTTC. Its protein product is CSADGVQETQYF.

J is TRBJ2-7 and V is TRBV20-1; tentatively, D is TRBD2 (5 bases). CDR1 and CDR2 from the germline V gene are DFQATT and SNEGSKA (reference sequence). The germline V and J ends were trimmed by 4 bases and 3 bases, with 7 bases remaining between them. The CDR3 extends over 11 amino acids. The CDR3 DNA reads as TGCAGTGCTACCCGGGACTACGAGCAGTACTTC. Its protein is CSATRDYEQYF.

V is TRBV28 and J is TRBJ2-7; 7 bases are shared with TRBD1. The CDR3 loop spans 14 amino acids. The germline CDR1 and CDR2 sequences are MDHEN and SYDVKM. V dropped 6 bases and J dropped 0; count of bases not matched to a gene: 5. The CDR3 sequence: CASRTDRPSYEQYF. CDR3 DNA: TGTGCCAGCAGGACGGACAGGCCCTCCTACGAGCAGTACTTC.

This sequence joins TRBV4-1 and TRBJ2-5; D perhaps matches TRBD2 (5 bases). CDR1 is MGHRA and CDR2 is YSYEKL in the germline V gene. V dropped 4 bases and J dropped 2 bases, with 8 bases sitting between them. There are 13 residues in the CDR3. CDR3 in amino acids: CASSRGLQETQYF. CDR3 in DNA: TGCGCCAGCAGCCGCGGACTGCAAGAGACCCAGTACTTC.

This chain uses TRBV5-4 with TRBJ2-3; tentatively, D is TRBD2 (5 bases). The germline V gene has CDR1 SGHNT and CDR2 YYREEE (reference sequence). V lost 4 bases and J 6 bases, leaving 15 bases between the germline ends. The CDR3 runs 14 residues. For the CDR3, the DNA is TGTGCCAGCAGCCCGATTACCCCGGGGGATACGCAGTATTTT. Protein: CASSPITPGDTQYF. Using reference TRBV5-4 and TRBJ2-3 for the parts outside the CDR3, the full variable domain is ETGVTQSPTHLIKTRGQQVTLRCSSQSGHNTVSWYQQALGQGPQFIFQYYREEENGRGNFPPRFSGLQFPNYSSELNVNALELDDSALYLCASSPITPGDTQYFGPGTRLTVL.

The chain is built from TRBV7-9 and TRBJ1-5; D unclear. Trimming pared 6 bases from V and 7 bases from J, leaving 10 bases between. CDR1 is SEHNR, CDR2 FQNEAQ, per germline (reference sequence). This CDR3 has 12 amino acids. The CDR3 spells CASSESRQPQHF. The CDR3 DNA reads TGTGCCAGCAGTGAGTCTCGGCAGCCCCAGCATTTT.

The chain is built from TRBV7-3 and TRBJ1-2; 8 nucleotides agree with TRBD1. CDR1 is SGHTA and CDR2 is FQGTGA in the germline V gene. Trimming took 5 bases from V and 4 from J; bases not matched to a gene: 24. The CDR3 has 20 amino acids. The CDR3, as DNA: TGTGCCAGCAGCAATTCACTTGGTTCGGCAGGGGGCGCAGAAATCTATGGCTACACCTTC. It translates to CASSNSLGSAGGAEIYGYTF.

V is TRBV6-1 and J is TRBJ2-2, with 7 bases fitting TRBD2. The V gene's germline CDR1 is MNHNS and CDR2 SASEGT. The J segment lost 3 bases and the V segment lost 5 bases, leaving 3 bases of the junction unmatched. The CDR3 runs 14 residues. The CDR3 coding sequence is TGTGCCAGCAGTTCGGGACTACACACCGGGGAGCTGTTTTTT. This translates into CASSSGLHTGELFF.

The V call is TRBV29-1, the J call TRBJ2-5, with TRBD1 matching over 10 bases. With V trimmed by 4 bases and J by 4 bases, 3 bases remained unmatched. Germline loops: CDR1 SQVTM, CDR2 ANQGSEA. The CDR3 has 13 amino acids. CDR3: CSVAGQGVETQYF. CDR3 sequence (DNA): TGCAGCGTTGCAGGACAGGGGGTAGAGACCCAGTACTTC.

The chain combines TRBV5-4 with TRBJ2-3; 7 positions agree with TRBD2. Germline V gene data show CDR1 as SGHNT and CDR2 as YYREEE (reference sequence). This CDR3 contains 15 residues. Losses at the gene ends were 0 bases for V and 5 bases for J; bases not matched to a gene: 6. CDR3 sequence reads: CASSLEREAGDTQYF. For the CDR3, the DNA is TGTGCCAGCAGCTTGGAACGGGAGGCGGGAGATACGCAGTATTTT.

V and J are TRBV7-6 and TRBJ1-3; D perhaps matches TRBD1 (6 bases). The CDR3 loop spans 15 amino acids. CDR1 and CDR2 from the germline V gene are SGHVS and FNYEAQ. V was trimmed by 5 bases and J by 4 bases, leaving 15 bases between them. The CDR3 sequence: CASSQGHRPGNTIYF. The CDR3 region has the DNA TGTGCCAGCAGCCAGGGGCACAGGCCAGGAAACACCATATATTTT.

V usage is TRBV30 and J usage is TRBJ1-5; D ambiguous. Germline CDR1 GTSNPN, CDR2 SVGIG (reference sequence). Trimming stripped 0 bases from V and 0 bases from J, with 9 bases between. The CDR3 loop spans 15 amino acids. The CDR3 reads CAWSVSTLSNQPQHF. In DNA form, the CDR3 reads TGTGCCTGGAGTGTTTCGACACTTAGCAATCAGCCCCAGCATTTT. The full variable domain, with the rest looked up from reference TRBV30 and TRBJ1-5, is SQTIHQWPATLVQPVGSPLSLECTVEGTSNPNLYWYRQAAGRGLQLLFYSVGIGQISSEVPQNLSASRPQDRQFILSSKKLLLSDSGFYLCAWSVSTLSNQPQHFGDGTRLSIL.

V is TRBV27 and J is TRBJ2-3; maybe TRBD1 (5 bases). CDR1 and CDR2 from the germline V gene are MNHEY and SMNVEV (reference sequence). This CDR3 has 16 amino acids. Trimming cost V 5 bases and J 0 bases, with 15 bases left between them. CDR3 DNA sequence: TGTGCCAGCAGTAAATTGACAGCTACTAGCACAGATACGCAGTATTTT. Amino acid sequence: CASSKLTATSTDTQYF.

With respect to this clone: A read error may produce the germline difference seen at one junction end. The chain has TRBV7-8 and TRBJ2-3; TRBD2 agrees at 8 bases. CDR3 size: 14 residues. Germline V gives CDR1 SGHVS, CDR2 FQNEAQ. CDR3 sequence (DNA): TGTGCCAGCACCTTAGCGGGGCGAGTAGATACGCAGTATTTT. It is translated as CASTLAGRVDTQYF.

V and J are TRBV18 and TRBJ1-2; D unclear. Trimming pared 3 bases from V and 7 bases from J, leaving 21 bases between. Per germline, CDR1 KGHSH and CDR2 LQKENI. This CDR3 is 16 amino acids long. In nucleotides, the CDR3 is TGTGCCAGCTCACCTTACGAGGGCATAGCAATGGGTGGCTACACCTTC. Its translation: CASSPYEGIAMGGYTF.

The CDR3 bases are TGTGCCAGTAGTATCGGGGCAGGGACTATCTACGAGCAGTACTTC. This codes for CASSIGAGTIYEQYF. J is TRBJ2-7 and V is TRBV19; 7 bases fit TRBD2. There are 15 residues in the CDR3. Trimming took 3 bases from V and 3 from J; bases not matched to a gene: 8. Germline V gives CDR1 LNHDA, CDR2 SQIVND (reference sequence).

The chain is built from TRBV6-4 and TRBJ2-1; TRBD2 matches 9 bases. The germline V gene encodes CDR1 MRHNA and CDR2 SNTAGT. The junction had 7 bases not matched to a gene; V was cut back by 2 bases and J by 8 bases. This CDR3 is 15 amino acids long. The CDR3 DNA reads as TGTGCCAGCAGTGACGGGTCTAGCGGGATCGATGAGCAGTTCTTC. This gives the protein CASSDGSSGIDEQFF.

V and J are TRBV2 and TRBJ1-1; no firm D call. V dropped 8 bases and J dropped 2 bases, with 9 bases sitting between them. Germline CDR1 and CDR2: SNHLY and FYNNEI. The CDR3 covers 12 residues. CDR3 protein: CASSGLNTEAFF. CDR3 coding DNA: TGTGCCAGCTCTGGACTCAACACTGAAGCTTTCTTT.

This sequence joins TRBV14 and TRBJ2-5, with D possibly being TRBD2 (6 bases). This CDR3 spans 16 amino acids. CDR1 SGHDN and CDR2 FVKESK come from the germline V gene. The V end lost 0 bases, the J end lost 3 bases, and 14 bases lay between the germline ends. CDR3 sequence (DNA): TGTGCCAGCAGCCAAGAATGGGCGGGGATAGAAGAGACCCAGTACTTC. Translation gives CASSQEWAGIEETQYF.

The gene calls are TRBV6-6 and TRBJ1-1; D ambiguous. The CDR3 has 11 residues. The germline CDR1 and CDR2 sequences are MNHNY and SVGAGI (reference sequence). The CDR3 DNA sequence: TGTGTCACGCGTAGCGGCACTGAAGCTTTCTTT. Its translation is CVTRSGTEAFF.

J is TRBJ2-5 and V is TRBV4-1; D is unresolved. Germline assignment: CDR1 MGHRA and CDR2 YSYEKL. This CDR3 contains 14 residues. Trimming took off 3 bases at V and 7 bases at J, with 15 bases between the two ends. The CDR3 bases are TGCGCCAGCAGCCAGGGTCTAACAGACGGGACCCAGTACTTC. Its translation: CASSQGLTDGTQYF.

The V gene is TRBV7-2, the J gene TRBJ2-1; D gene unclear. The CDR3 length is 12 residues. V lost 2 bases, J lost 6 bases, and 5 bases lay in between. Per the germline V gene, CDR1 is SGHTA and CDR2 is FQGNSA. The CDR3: CASSLSGNEQFF. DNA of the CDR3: TGTGCCAGCAGCTTATCGGGCAATGAGCAGTTCTTC.

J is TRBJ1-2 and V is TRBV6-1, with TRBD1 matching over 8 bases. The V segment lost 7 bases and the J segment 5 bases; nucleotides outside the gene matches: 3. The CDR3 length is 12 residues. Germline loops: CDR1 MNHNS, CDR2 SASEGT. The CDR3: CASTRQGYGYTF. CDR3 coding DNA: TGTGCCAGCACCCGACAGGGGTATGGCTACACCTTC.